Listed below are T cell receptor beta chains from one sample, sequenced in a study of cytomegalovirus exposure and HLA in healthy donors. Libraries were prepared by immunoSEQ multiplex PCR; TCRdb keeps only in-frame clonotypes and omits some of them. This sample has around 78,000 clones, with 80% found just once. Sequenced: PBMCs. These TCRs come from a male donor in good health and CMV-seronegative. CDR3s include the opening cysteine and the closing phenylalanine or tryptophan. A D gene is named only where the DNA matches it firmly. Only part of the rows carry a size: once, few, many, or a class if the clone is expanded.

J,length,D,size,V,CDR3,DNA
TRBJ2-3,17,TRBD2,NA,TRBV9,CASSVVPTSGSTDTQYF,TGTGCCAGCAGCGTAGTCCCTACTAGCGGGAGCACAGATACGCAGTATTTT
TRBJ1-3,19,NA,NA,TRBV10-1,CASSESGPGDLRSGNTIYF,TGCGCCAGCAGTGAGTCTGGTCCAGGGGACCTTCGCTCTGGAAACACCATATATTTT
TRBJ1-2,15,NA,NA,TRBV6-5,CASSNPTRGGYGYTF,TGTGCCAGCAGCAATCCCACACGGGGTGGCTATGGCTACACCTTC
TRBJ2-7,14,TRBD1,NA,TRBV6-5,CASSRGRSVHEQYF,TGTGCCAGCAGTAGGGGGCGCAGTGTCCACGAGCAGTACTTC
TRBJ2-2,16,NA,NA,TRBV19,CASSIDLQPGTGELFF,TGTGCCAGTAGTATAGATCTCCAGCCAGGCACCGGGGAGCTGTTTTTT
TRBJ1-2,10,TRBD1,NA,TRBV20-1,CSAGGARGYF,TGCAGTGCAGGGGGCGCGAGAGGCTACTTC
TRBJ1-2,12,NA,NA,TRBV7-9,CASSHTGSRYTF,TGTGCCAGCAGCCACACAGGTTCACGCTACACCTTC
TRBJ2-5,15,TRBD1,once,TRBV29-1,CSAAFLRTGQETQYF,TGCAGCGCAGCCTTCCTTCGGACAGGCCAAGAGACCCAGTACTTC
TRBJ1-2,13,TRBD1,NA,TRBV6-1,CASRTGYGGGYTF,TGTGCCAGCAGGACAGGGTACGGCGGGGGCTACACCTTC
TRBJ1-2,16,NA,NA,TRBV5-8,CASSLGLRGADYGYTF,TGTGCCAGCAGCTTGGGTTTACGGGGGGCTGACTATGGCTACACCTTC
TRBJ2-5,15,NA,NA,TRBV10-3,CAISAGSQGKETQYF,TGTGCCATCAGTGCGGGTTCACAGGGCAAAGAGACCCAGTACTTC
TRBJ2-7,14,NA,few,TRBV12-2,CATPKVALTYEQYF,TGTGCAACCCCCAAAGTAGCGCTTACCTACGAGCAGTACTTC
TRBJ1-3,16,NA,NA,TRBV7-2,CASSWVGGRTGNTIYF,TGTGCCAGCAGCTGGGTGGGAGGGAGAACTGGAAACACCATATATTTT
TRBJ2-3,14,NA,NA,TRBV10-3,CAISRGLSSDTQYF,TGTGCCATCAGTCGCGGACTAAGCTCAGATACGCAGTATTTT
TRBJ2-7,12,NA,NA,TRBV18,CASSTDSYEQYF,TGTGCCAGCTCAACAGACTCCTACGAGCAGTACTTC
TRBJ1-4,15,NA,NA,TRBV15,CATSREQATNEKLFF,TGTGCCACCAGCAGAGAGCAGGCAACTAATGAAAAACTGTTTTTT
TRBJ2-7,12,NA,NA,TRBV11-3,CASSEDGGEQYF,TGTGCCAGCAGCGAAGACGGGGGAGAGCAGTACTTC
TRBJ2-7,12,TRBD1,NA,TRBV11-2,CASSMDRPEQYF,TGTGCCAGCAGCATGGACAGGCCGGAGCAGTACTTC
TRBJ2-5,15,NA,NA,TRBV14,CASSPVRAPKETQYF,TGTGCCAGCAGCCCGGTCAGGGCCCCTAAAGAGACCCAGTACTTC
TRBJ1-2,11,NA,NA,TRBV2,CASSAGDGYTF,TGTGCCAGCAGTGCAGGGGATGGCTACACCTTC
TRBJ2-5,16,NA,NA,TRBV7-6,CASSSHGGNIQETQYF,TGTGCCAGCAGCTCCCACGGGGGAAACATACAAGAGACCCAGTACTTC
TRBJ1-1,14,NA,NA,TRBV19,CATSGTGLNTEAFF,TGTGCCACCAGTGGTACAGGGTTGAACACTGAAGCTTTCTTT
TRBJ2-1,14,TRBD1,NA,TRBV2,CASSGWTGGNEQFF,TGTGCCAGCAGTGGATGGACAGGGGGCAATGAGCAGTTCTTC
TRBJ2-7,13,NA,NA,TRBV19,CASSIVGVGEQYF,TGTGCCAGTAGTATAGTAGGGGTCGGCGAGCAGTACTTC
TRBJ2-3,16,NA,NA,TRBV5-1,CASSLAVVERTDTQYF,TGCGCCAGCAGCTTGGCCGTAGTAGAGCGCACAGATACGCAGTATTTT
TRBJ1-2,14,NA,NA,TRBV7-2,CASSLARVRGGYTF,TGTGCCAGCAGCTTAGCACGGGTTAGGGGCGGCTACACCTTC
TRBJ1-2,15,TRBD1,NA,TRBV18,CASSPIAGTDYGYTF,TGTGCCAGCTCACCAATTGCCGGGACAGACTATGGCTACACCTTC
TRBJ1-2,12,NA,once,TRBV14,CASSQNRVGYTF,TGTGCCAGCAGCCAAAACAGGGTTGGCTACACCTTC
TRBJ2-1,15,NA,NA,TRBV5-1,CASSTEPSSYNEQFF,TGCGCCAGCAGCACTGAACCAAGCTCCTACAATGAGCAGTTCTTC
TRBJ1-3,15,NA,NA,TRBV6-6,CASSAGQQIGNTIYF,TGTGCCAGCAGTGCCGGACAGCAAATCGGAAACACCATATATTTT
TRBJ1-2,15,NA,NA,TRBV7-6,CASASTGGVNYGYTF,TGTGCCAGCGCCTCGACAGGTGGAGTTAACTATGGCTACACCTTC
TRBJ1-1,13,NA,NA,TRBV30,CAWTGQLNTEAFF,TGTGCCTGGACCGGACAGCTTAACACTGAAGCTTTCTTT
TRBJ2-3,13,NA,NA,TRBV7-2,CASRNSGTDTQYF,TGTGCCAGCAGAAATAGCGGCACAGATACGCAGTATTTT
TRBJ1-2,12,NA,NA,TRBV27,CASKGRGYGYPF,TGTGCCAGTAAGGGACGGGGGTATGGCTACCCCTTC
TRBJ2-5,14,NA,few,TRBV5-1,CASSWTVAGETQYF,TGCGCCAGCAGCTGGACAGTTGCTGGGGAGACCCAGTACTTC
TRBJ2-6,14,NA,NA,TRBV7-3,CASRPGSGANVLTF,TGTGCCAGCAGGCCCGGTTCCGGGGCCAACGTCCTGACTTTC
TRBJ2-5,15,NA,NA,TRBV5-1,CASSLEVAGQETQYF,TGCGCCAGCAGCTTAGAGGTGGCGGGGCAAGAGACCCAGTACTTC
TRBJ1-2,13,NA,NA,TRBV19,CASSTQGSRGYTF,TGTGCCAGTAGTACACAGGGATCGCGAGGCTACACCTTC
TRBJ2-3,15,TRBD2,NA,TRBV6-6,CASSLPSGVTDTQYF,TGTGCCAGCAGTTTACCTAGCGGGGTCACAGATACGCAATATTTT
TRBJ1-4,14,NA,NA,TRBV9,CASSPGMANEKLFF,TGTGCCAGCAGCCCAGGGATGGCTAATGAAAAACTGTTTTTT
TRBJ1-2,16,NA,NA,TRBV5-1,CASSLDGGAGSYGYPF,TGCGCCAGCAGCTTGGACGGGGGGGCAGGATCCTATGGCTACCCCTTC
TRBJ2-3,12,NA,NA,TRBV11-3,CASSLHTDTQYF,TGTGCCAGCAGCTTACACACAGATACGCAGTATTTT
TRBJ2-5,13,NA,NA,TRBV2,CASSIGGTGTQYF,TGTGCCAGCAGCATCGGGGGTACGGGGACCCAGTACTTC
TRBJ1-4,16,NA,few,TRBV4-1,CASSQDPYVTNEKLFF,TGCGCCAGCAGCCAAGATCCCTACGTAACTAATGAAAAACTGTTTTTT
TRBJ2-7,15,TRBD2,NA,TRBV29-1,CSVDSGTSGTYEQYF,TGCAGCGTTGACTCCGGGACTAGCGGGACCTACGAGCAGTACTTC
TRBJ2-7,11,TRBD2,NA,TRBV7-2,CASSWGGEQYF,TGTGCCAGCTCCTGGGGGGGCGAGCAGTACTTC
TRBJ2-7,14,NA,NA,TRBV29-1,CSVVRQGVIYEQYF,TGCAGCGTTGTCCGCCAGGGTGTCATCTACGAGCAGTACTTC
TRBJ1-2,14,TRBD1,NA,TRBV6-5,CASRGTAKNYGYTF,TGTGCCAGCAGAGGGACAGCCAAAAACTATGGCTACACCTTC
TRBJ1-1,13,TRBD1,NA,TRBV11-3,CASSQGEGTEAFF,TGTGCCAGCAGCCAGGGGGAAGGCACTGAAGCTTTCTTT